This T cell receptor beta chain was captured by sequencing in a study of OX40 agonist ivuxolimab in advanced cancers. Looking at the study overall: Participants averaged approximately 65 years of age (range roughly 20 to 90) and were around 83% male.

Trimming took 8 bases from V and 1 from J, leaving 13 bases between them. Germline loops: CDR1 MNHNY, CDR2 SVGAGI (reference sequence). This CDR3 comprises 14 residues. Data came from immunoSEQ multiplex PCR; TCRdb stores just in-frame clones and leaves some out. The data contain over 65,000 clones, 84% of them seen just once; the ten biggest clones take up less than 0.9%. As regards this clone: What it binds is not known.

Points from the study as a whole: The authors also found low normalized T-cell clonal expansion in some nonresponders.

This chain connects TRBV6-6 to TRBJ2-3, with D possibly called TRBD1 or TRBD2 (6 bases each). Material: CD4+ or CD8+ T cells sorted from blood, obtained in a trial of the OX40 agonist ivuxolimab. The sequence came from an adult with an advanced solid tumor such as melanoma, head and neck, liver or kidney cancer. CDR3 region: CASRRGLRTDTQYF. The CDR3, as DNA: TGTGCCAGCCGCAGGGGACTTCGCACAGATACGCAGTATTTT.